The 23 T cell receptor beta chains reported below all come from one sample, sequenced in a study of blood T cell repertoires in COVID-19. Only in-frame clones appear in the TCRdb table, and some are missing; sequencing was by immunoSEQ multiplex PCR. The profile shows some 120,000 clones, approximately 87% of them singletons. Sequencing input: peripheral blood. These receptors were collected from a woman aged 45-60 years with acute or convalescent COVID-19.

The gene calls are TRBV6-6 and TRBJ2-1; D is perhaps TRBD2 (6 bases). Germline CDR1 reads MNHNY; CDR2 reads SVGAGI (reference sequence). This CDR3 spans 14 amino acids. V was shortened by 0 bases and J by 7 bases, with 10 bases between the two germline ends. The CDR3 protein is CASSYSRGGNEQFF. CDR3 DNA: TGTGCCAGCAGTTACTCGCGGGGTGGAAATGAGCAGTTCTTC.

The rearrangement joins TRBV19 to TRBJ1-1, with 11 bases aligning to TRBD1. The CDR3 consists of 13 residues. Germline loops: CDR1 LNHDA, CDR2 SQIVND (reference sequence). V gave up 6 bases and J gave up 4 bases; unmatched junction bases: 1. CDR3 loop: CASRGQGATEAFF. CDR3 nucleotides: TGTGCCAGTAGAGGACAGGGGGCCACTGAAGCTTTCTTT.

The chain joins TRBV6-2 or TRBV6-3 to TRBJ1-6; TRBD1 might be the D (5 bases). From germline, CDR1 is MNHEY and CDR2 SVGEGT. V shed 2 bases and J shed 7 bases, with 9 bases lying between them. The length of the CDR3 is 14 residues. CDR3 amino acids: CASSYTTGNSPLHF. CDR3 sequence (DNA): TGTGCCAGCAGTTACACTACAGGAAATTCACCCCTCCACTTT.

The chain combines TRBV11-2 with TRBJ2-7; 8 nucleotides line up with TRBD1. Germline V gene data show CDR1 as SGHAT and CDR2 as FQNNGV. Trimming removed 0 bases from V and 5 bases from J; junction bases left unmatched: 3. The CDR3 length is 14 residues. For the CDR3, the DNA is TGTGCCAGCAGCTTAGACAGGGGGCGGAACGAGCAGTACTTC. Protein: CASSLDRGRNEQYF. Complete variable domain (other parts from reference TRBV11-2 and TRBJ2-7): EAGVAQSPRYKIIEKRQSVAFWCNPISGHATLYWYQQILGQGPKLLIQFQNNGVVDDSQLPKDRFSAERLKGVDSTLKIQPAKLEDSAVYLCASSLDRGRNEQYFGPGTRLTVT.

The rearrangement links TRBV5-4 to TRBJ2-1, with 7 bases that match TRBD1. The germline CDR1 and CDR2 sequences are SGHNT and YYREEE (reference sequence). Trimming removed 3 bases from V and 8 bases from J; junction bases left unmatched: 11. This CDR3 has 15 amino acids. The CDR3 sequence: CASSSTLFDRDEQFF. CDR3 bases: TGTGCCAGCAGCTCTACCCTTTTCGACAGGGATGAGCAGTTCTTC. The whole variable domain, remainder taken from reference TRBV5-4 and TRBJ2-1, is ETGVTQSPTHLIKTRGQQVTLRCSSQSGHNTVSWYQQALGQGPQFIFQYYREEENGRGNFPPRFSGLQFPNYSSELNVNALELDDSALYLCASSSTLFDRDEQFFGPGTRLTVL.

The chain recombines TRBV5-6 with TRBJ2-7; D gene uncertain. Germline V gene sequence: CDR1 SGHDT, CDR2 YYEEEE. V was pared by 1 base and J by 6 bases, with 14 bases between. The CDR3 has 14 amino acids. In nucleotides, the CDR3 is TGTGCCAGCAGCTTGCAACTCTTTTTAGCCGAGCAGTACTTC. Translation gives CASSLQLFLAEQYF.

The table lists this clone with a count of one. The V gene is TRBV30, the J gene TRBJ1-5, with 10 nucleotides matching TRBD1. The CDR3 sequence is 14 residues long. Germline CDR1 GTSNPN, CDR2 SVGIG (reference sequence). V shed 4 bases and J 5 bases; nucleotides not matched to a gene: 5. This CDR3 is CAWNPGQGHQPQHF. The CDR3 coding sequence is TGTGCCTGGAATCCGGGACAGGGGCATCAGCCCCAGCATTTT.

The chain recombines TRBV11-3 with TRBJ2-5, with 11 bases that match TRBD2. Germline V CDR1 and CDR2: SGHNT, YENEEA. The V segment lost 8 bases and the J segment 4 bases; nucleotides outside the gene matches: 6. This CDR3 contains 14 residues. The CDR3 reads CASGVTSGGETQYF. The CDR3 DNA reads as TGTGCCAGCGGGGTCACTAGCGGGGGAGAGACCCAGTACTTC.

This chain links TRBV6-6 with TRBJ2-3; perhaps TRBD2 as D (6 bases). V lost 2 bases and J lost 1, with 10 bases in between. The CDR3 sequence is 15 residues long. Germline CDR1 reads MNHNY; CDR2 reads SVGAGI (reference sequence). The CDR3 DNA reads TGTGCCAGCAGTTACACGGGAGCCGGCACAGATACGCAGTATTTT. It codes for CASSYTGAGTDTQYF.

This clone was observed a handful of times. The chain recombines TRBV27 with TRBJ2-1; 14 bases fit TRBD2. Germline V gene lookup returns CDR1 MNHEY and CDR2 SMNVEV (reference sequence). This CDR3 contains 18 residues. The V gene end was trimmed by 1 base and the J gene end by 4 bases; junction bases not matched to a gene: 6. The CDR3: CASSLFGTSGSIYNEQFF. CDR3 bases: TGTGCCAGCAGTTTATTTGGGACTAGCGGGAGTATTTACAATGAGCAGTTCTTC.

This clone was seen more than once but under ten times. The CDR3 is CASSPSLGDSLYF. CDR3 bases: TGCGCCAGCAGCCCGTCCCTCGGGGACAGCTTGTACTTC. The chain combines TRBV4-3 with TRBJ2-7, with 7 bases identical to TRBD1. Trimming took 4 bases from V and 12 from J; bases not matched to a gene: 12. The CDR3 sequence is 13 residues long. CDR1 LGHNA and CDR2 YSLEER come from the germline V gene.

This chain connects TRBV10-3 to TRBJ2-3, with 7 bases fitting TRBD1. The CDR3 length is 14 residues. The germline V gene has CDR1 ENHRY and CDR2 SYGVKD. Losses at the gene ends were 4 bases for V and 1 base for J; bases not matched to a gene: 2. CDR3 coding DNA: TGTGCCATCAGTGTTGACAGGGGCACAGATACGCAGTATTTT. Protein product: CAISVDRGTDTQYF.

The chain has TRBV4-1 and TRBJ2-3; D is ambiguous. CDR3 length: 14 residues. V gave up 2 bases and J gave up 1 base, with 7 bases separating them. Germline assignment: CDR1 MGHRA and CDR2 YSYEKL. The CDR3 region has the DNA TGCGCCAGCAGCCAAATTCAGGGCACAGATACGCAGTATTTT. Amino acid sequence: CASSQIQGTDTQYF.

CDR3 DNA sequence: TGCGCCAGCAGCTTGTTCGGGAGCTCTGGGGCCAACGTCCTGACTTTC. Encoded protein: CASSLFGSSGANVLTF. V is TRBV5-1 and J is TRBJ2-6; perhaps TRBD2 as D (6 bases). Looked up from germline, CDR1 is SGHRS and CDR2 is YFSETQ. Deletions cut 1 base from V and 0 bases from J, with 8 bases between. This CDR3 region has 16 residues.

The chain uses TRBV25-1 and TRBJ1-3; weak D call: TRBD1 (6 bases). The CDR3 is 14 residues long. Per germline, CDR1 MGHDK and CDR2 SYGVNS. The V gene lost 2 bases and the J gene lost 6 bases, with 11 bases spanning the gap. The CDR3 loop is CASSEARGANTIYF. The CDR3 bases are TGTGCCAGCAGTGAAGCCAGGGGAGCAAACACCATATATTTT.

V gene TRBV5-1 combines with J gene TRBJ2-5; 14 nucleotides agree with TRBD2. V lost 0 bases, J lost 1 base, and 5 bases stayed unmatched. CDR1 and CDR2 from the germline V gene are SGHRS and YFSETQ. The CDR3 length is 18 residues. In nucleotides, the CDR3 is TGCGCCAGCAGCTTGGGGGGACTAGCGGGAGTCCCCCAAGAGACCCAGTACTTC. It translates to CASSLGGLAGVPQETQYF.

This clone was counted once. V is TRBV6-5 and J is TRBJ2-3; 10 bases fit TRBD1. This CDR3 region has 13 residues. The V gene's germline CDR1 is MNHEY and CDR2 SVGAGI. The ends lost 2 bases at V and 10 bases at J; junction bases unmatched: 3. The CDR3 loop reads CASSYGTGVSQYF. CDR3 DNA sequence: TGTGCCAGCAGTTACGGGACAGGGGTTTCGCAGTATTTT.

The CDR3 DNA sequence: TGTGCCAGCAGCCAAGGTAGTAGCGGGGGACTAATATTCACAGATACGCAGTATTTT. Its translation: CASSQGSSGGLIFTDTQYF. The gene calls are TRBV4-2 and TRBJ2-3; 9 bases agree with TRBD2. The CDR3 length is 19 residues. V trimming: 1 base; J trimming: 2 bases; junction bases outside the gene matches: 13. Germline V gene data show CDR1 as LGHNA and CDR2 as YNFKEQ.

The rearrangement uses TRBV6-5 and TRBJ2-1; weak D call: TRBD2 (6 bases). This CDR3 is 12 amino acids long. V was pared by 8 bases and J by 8 bases, with 13 bases between. Germline loops: CDR1 MNHEY, CDR2 SVGAGI. DNA for the CDR3: TGTGCCAGCGGGCCGGGGGAATATGAGCAGTTCTTC. Amino acid sequence: CASGPGEYEQFF.

The chain uses TRBV6-2 or TRBV6-3 and TRBJ1-5; TRBD1 aligns across 9 bases. V shed 5 bases, J shed 2 bases, and the junction held 7 bases outside the gene matches. This CDR3 spans 16 amino acids. CDR1 is MNHEY, CDR2 SVGEGT, per germline. CDR3 sequence: CASSPEDRGGNQPQHF. The CDR3 DNA is TGTGCCAGCAGTCCCGAGGACAGGGGAGGCAATCAGCCCCAGCATTTT.

The rearrangement uses TRBV19 and TRBJ2-6; no definite D call. The CDR3 loop spans 15 amino acids. Germline V gene lookup returns CDR1 LNHDA and CDR2 SQIVND (reference sequence). Trimming cost V 4 bases and J 3 bases, with 10 bases left between them. For the CDR3, the DNA is TGTGCCAGTAGTACCGGCCGGGTTGGGGCCAACGTCCTGACTTTC. Its protein product is CASSTGRVGANVLTF.

About this clone: Distinct nucleotide sequences in the sample also encode this CDR3. The chain has TRBV20-1 and TRBJ2-3; D is ambiguous. The germline V gene has CDR1 DFQATT and CDR2 SNEGSKA (reference sequence). This CDR3 comprises 11 residues. Trimming stripped 3 bases from V and 6 bases from J, with 7 bases between. The CDR3 sequence: CSASRLDTQYF. CDR3 coding DNA: TGCAGTGCTAGCCGACTGGATACGCAGTATTTT.

The chain joins TRBV11-3 to TRBJ1-6, with 8 bases lining up with TRBD1. The V gene's germline CDR1 is SGHNT and CDR2 YENEEA. The CDR3 runs 15 residues. V gave up 5 bases and J gave up 4 bases; unmatched junction bases: 4. CDR3 sequence reads: CASSPGQGYNSPLHF. CDR3 sequence (DNA): TGTGCCAGCAGCCCTGGACAGGGATATAATTCACCCCTCCACTTT.